These T cell receptor beta chains were read from a single sample in a study of CD8+CD57+ T cells in acquired aplastic anemia. TCRdb recomputed calls from the reads with MiXCR, one row per CDR3 protein. The sample consists of some 200,000 distinct CDR3 sequences, 40% to 50% of them appearing once. Specimen: sorted CD4+, CD8+, or CD8+CD57+ T cells (not recorded which) from PBMCs. The source of these receptors is a human donor with aplastic anemia. CDR3s include the opening cysteine and the closing phenylalanine or tryptophan. D genes are given only for firm matches. The size entry is marked missing in some rows and otherwise reads once, few, many or a size class.

clone_size: -; d_call: TRBD2; j_call: TRBJ2-7; v_call: TRBV2; cdr3_nt: TGTGCCAGCAACCGGGGACTAGCGGGAGGGTCTGACGAGCAGTACTTC; cdr3_aa: CASNRGLAGGSDEQYF
clone_size: many; d_call: -; j_call: TRBJ1-1; v_call: TRBV12-5; cdr3_nt: TGTGCATGGTCCCACGGGGCAAGGAACACTGAAGCTTTCTTT; cdr3_aa: CAWSHGARNTEAFF
clone_size: many; d_call: -; j_call: TRBJ1-2; v_call: TRBV7-2; cdr3_nt: TGTGCCAGCAGCTTAAGTCTTTCCAGGGTCTATGGCTACACCTTC; cdr3_aa: CASSLSLSRVYGYTF
clone_size: -; d_call: -; j_call: TRBJ2-7; v_call: TRBV2; cdr3_nt: TGTGCCAGCAGTCCCGACAGAGGCTACGAGCAGTACTTC; cdr3_aa: CASSPDRGYEQYF
clone_size: -; d_call: -; j_call: TRBJ2-3; v_call: TRBV2; cdr3_nt: TGTGCCAGACAGAAGGCGGTGAGCACAGATACGCAGTATTTT; cdr3_aa: CARQKAVSTDTQYF
clone_size: many; d_call: -; j_call: TRBJ1-2; v_call: TRBV2; cdr3_nt: TGTGCCAGCAGGGGGAGGGGAAACTATGGCTACACCTTC; cdr3_aa: CASRGRGNYGYTF
clone_size: -; d_call: -; j_call: TRBJ2-1; v_call: TRBV20-1; cdr3_nt: TGCAGTGCGACGCAGGGTCTCAATGAGCAGTTCTTC; cdr3_aa: CSATQGLNEQFF
clone_size: -; d_call: -; j_call: TRBJ1-1; v_call: TRBV28; cdr3_nt: TGTGCCAGCAGTCCACCCACAGGGACGGAGGCTGATGCTTTCTTT; cdr3_aa: CASSPPTGTEADAFF
clone_size: -; d_call: -; j_call: TRBJ2-3; v_call: TRBV5-4; cdr3_nt: TGTGCCAGCAGTAGAGGGATTTCAGAAGCAGATACGCAGTATTTT; cdr3_aa: CASSRGISEADTQYF
clone_size: once; d_call: TRBD2; j_call: TRBJ2-3; v_call: TRBV25-1; cdr3_nt: TGTGCCAGCAGCCCCAGCGGGACTAGCGGGACCTATACGCAGTATTTT; cdr3_aa: CASSPSGTSGTYTQYF
clone_size: -; d_call: -; j_call: TRBJ2-3; v_call: TRBV29-1; cdr3_nt: TGCAGCGTTGGAGGGGGACCAACAGATACGCAGTATTTT; cdr3_aa: CSVGGGPTDTQYF
clone_size: few; d_call: TRBD1; j_call: TRBJ2-7; v_call: TRBV20-1; cdr3_nt: TGCAGTGCTCAGGGACAGGGCCACGAGCAGTACTTC; cdr3_aa: CSAQGQGHEQYF
clone_size: -; d_call: TRBD2; j_call: TRBJ2-5; v_call: TRBV9; cdr3_nt: TGTGCCAGCAGCGTTGGGACTAGCGGGGGGGGAGAGACCCAGTACTTC; cdr3_aa: CASSVGTSGGGETQYF
clone_size: -; d_call: -; j_call: TRBJ1-3; v_call: TRBV20-1; cdr3_nt: TGCAGTGTTCCGGATCGCTCTGGAAACACCATATATTTT; cdr3_aa: CSVPDRSGNTIYF
clone_size: -; d_call: -; j_call: TRBJ2-7; v_call: TRBV7-9; cdr3_nt: TGTGCCAGCAGCCCGGACTACACCTACGAGCAGTACTTC; cdr3_aa: CASSPDYTYEQYF
clone_size: few; d_call: -; j_call: TRBJ1-2; v_call: TRBV24-1; cdr3_nt: TGTGCCACCAGTGATCGGGGTGCCTATGGCTACACCTTC; cdr3_aa: CATSDRGAYGYTF
clone_size: -; d_call: -; j_call: TRBJ2-7; v_call: TRBV12-3/TRBV12-4; cdr3_nt: TGTGCCAGCAGTTTTCGTGGGACGAGCGCCGAGCAGTACTTC; cdr3_aa: CASSFRGTSAEQYF
clone_size: many; d_call: -; j_call: TRBJ2-3; v_call: TRBV5-1; cdr3_nt: TGCGCCAGCAGCTTGATGGGGATGGATACGCAGTATTTT; cdr3_aa: CASSLMGMDTQYF
clone_size: many; d_call: -; j_call: TRBJ1-5; v_call: TRBV19; cdr3_nt: TGTGCCAGTACCATCTTCGGGAGCGCTAATCAGCCCCAGCATTTT; cdr3_aa: CASTIFGSANQPQHF
clone_size: few; d_call: -; j_call: TRBJ1-2; v_call: TRBV7-2; cdr3_nt: TGTGCCAGCAGTCCGTTCACTGAAGGCTACACCTTC; cdr3_aa: CASSPFTEGYTF
clone_size: once; d_call: -; j_call: TRBJ2-3; v_call: TRBV24-1; cdr3_nt: TGTGCCACCAGTGACCCGACGGAGACCGAATATACGCAGTATTTT; cdr3_aa: CATSDPTETEYTQYF
clone_size: -; d_call: TRBD1; j_call: TRBJ1-1; v_call: TRBV15; cdr3_nt: TGTGCCACCAGCAAAGAAGGGACAGGCAGCCGAGCTTTCTTT; cdr3_aa: CATSKEGTGSRAFF
clone_size: many; d_call: TRBD1; j_call: TRBJ2-5; v_call: TRBV6-1; cdr3_nt: TGTGCCAGCAGACGGGACAGCCAAGAGACCCAGTACTTC; cdr3_aa: CASRRDSQETQYF
clone_size: -; d_call: TRBD1; j_call: TRBJ2-7; v_call: TRBV29-1; cdr3_nt: TGCAGCGTCTCGGTCCGGGACAGCACCTACGAGCAGTACTTC; cdr3_aa: CSVSVRDSTYEQYF
clone_size: once; d_call: -; j_call: TRBJ1-6; v_call: TRBV10-1; cdr3_nt: TGCGCCGCCCTTGGGGGGCGGGGCATCGTCTCACCCCTCCACTTT; cdr3_aa: CAALGGRGIVSPLHF
clone_size: -; d_call: TRBD2; j_call: TRBJ2-7; v_call: TRBV7-6; cdr3_nt: TGTGCCAGCAGCCCCCGGACTAGCGGGTCTGAGCAGTACTTC; cdr3_aa: CASSPRTSGSEQYF
clone_size: once; d_call: -; j_call: TRBJ2-7; v_call: TRBV5-6; cdr3_nt: TGTGCCAGCAGCTTAGACAGAACCATCTACGAGCAGTACTTC; cdr3_aa: CASSLDRTIYEQYF
clone_size: -; d_call: -; j_call: TRBJ2-1; v_call: TRBV7-2; cdr3_nt: TGTGCCAGCAGCTTAGGGGGAGATGAGCAGTTCTTC; cdr3_aa: CASSLGGDEQFF
clone_size: many; d_call: -; j_call: TRBJ1-1; v_call: TRBV20-1; cdr3_nt: TGCAGTGCTAGAGGGGAAAAGGGATACACTGAAGCTTTCTTT; cdr3_aa: CSARGEKGYTEAFF
clone_size: many; d_call: TRBD1; j_call: TRBJ1-5; v_call: TRBV30; cdr3_nt: TGTGCCTGGAGCGTTACAGGGGTCAGGACCCAGCATTTT; cdr3_aa: CAWSVTGVRTQHF
clone_size: few; d_call: TRBD1; j_call: TRBJ2-3; v_call: TRBV2; cdr3_nt: TGTGCCAGCAGCGGACAGGGGGTTTACGGTACGCAGTATTTT; cdr3_aa: CASSGQGVYGTQYF
clone_size: -; d_call: -; j_call: TRBJ1-6; v_call: TRBV10-3; cdr3_nt: TGTGCCATTGGGGAGGCCGGGGTAAGTTCACCCCTCCACTTT; cdr3_aa: CAIGEAGVSSPLHF
clone_size: many; d_call: TRBD2; j_call: TRBJ2-5; v_call: TRBV29-1; cdr3_nt: TGCAGCGTTCGGTTTAGTAGCGGGAGAGAGACCCAGTACTTC; cdr3_aa: CSVRFSSGRETQYF
clone_size: many; d_call: -; j_call: TRBJ2-7; v_call: TRBV6-1; cdr3_nt: TGTGCCAGCAGCCGATGGCAGAGGAACTACGAGCAGTACTTC; cdr3_aa: CASSRWQRNYEQYF
clone_size: -; d_call: -; j_call: TRBJ1-5; v_call: TRBV15; cdr3_nt: TGTGCCACCAGCAGAGATTTAAACCCCCAGCATTTT; cdr3_aa: CATSRDLNPQHF
clone_size: few; d_call: TRBD1; j_call: TRBJ2-7; v_call: TRBV6-1; cdr3_nt: TGTGCCAGCAGTGAATGGGGGCAGGGGGCGGACGAGCAGTACTTC; cdr3_aa: CASSEWGQGADEQYF
clone_size: -; d_call: TRBD1; j_call: TRBJ2-3; v_call: TRBV24-1; cdr3_nt: TGTGCCACCAGTGAACCGGGACAGGGGGCTGGAGATACGCAGTATTTT; cdr3_aa: CATSEPGQGAGDTQYF
clone_size: -; d_call: -; j_call: TRBJ2-5; v_call: TRBV11-1; cdr3_nt: TGTGCCAGCAGCCGGTCGGTAGTACAAGAGACCCAGTACTTC; cdr3_aa: CASSRSVVQETQYF
clone_size: few; d_call: TRBD2; j_call: TRBJ2-1; v_call: TRBV7-2; cdr3_nt: TGTGCCTGGGAGGGGCGGGCAAATGAGCAGTTCTTC; cdr3_aa: CAWEGRANEQFF
clone_size: many; d_call: TRBD1; j_call: TRBJ1-1; v_call: TRBV2; cdr3_nt: TGTGCCAGCAGAAAACAGGGGGTGACCACTGAAGCTTTCTTT; cdr3_aa: CASRKQGVTTEAFF
clone_size: many; d_call: TRBD2; j_call: TRBJ2-3; v_call: TRBV3-1; cdr3_nt: TGTGCCAGCAGCCATGGACTAGCGGGAAGGTATTTT; cdr3_aa: CASSHGLAGRYF
clone_size: many; d_call: -; j_call: TRBJ1-2; v_call: TRBV7-2; cdr3_nt: TGTGCCAGCAGCTCGAATCAGGATGGCTACACCTTC; cdr3_aa: CASSSNQDGYTF
clone_size: -; d_call: -; j_call: TRBJ2-7; v_call: TRBV2; cdr3_nt: TGTGCCAGCGCTAGGGGGGCAGTCTACGAGCAGTACTTC; cdr3_aa: CASARGAVYEQYF
clone_size: once; d_call: TRBD2; j_call: TRBJ2-1; v_call: TRBV2; cdr3_nt: TGTGCCAGCAGTAGGACTAGCGGGGACCATGAGCAGTTCTTC; cdr3_aa: CASSRTSGDHEQFF
clone_size: -; d_call: TRBD1; j_call: TRBJ1-5; v_call: TRBV20-1; cdr3_nt: TGCAGTGCCTCTAGATCCGCAGGGGGCATACGGAGCAATCAGCCCCAGCATTTT; cdr3_aa: CSASRSAGGIRSNQPQHF
clone_size: -; d_call: -; j_call: TRBJ2-7; v_call: TRBV19; cdr3_nt: TGTGCCAGCTCACCCGCGGACTACGAGCGGTACTTC; cdr3_aa: CASSPADYERYF
clone_size: many; d_call: -; j_call: TRBJ2-3; v_call: TRBV19; cdr3_nt: TGTGCCAGTCGTCAGGGAGGAAGCACAGATACGCAGTATTTT; cdr3_aa: CASRQGGSTDTQYF
clone_size: -; d_call: TRBD1; j_call: TRBJ2-5; v_call: TRBV7-2; cdr3_nt: TGTGCCAGCAGCTTAGGCTTAACAGGGGGGTTGGAGACCCAGTACTTC; cdr3_aa: CASSLGLTGGLETQYF